One sample yielded the 26 T cell receptor beta chains listed below, sequenced in a study of cytomegalovirus exposure and HLA in healthy donors. 13 Jbeta primers and 60 Vbeta primers were used for the PCR. Generated by immunoSEQ multiplex PCR, the TCRdb table keeps only in-frame clones and is missing some. The sample records roughly 150,000 clones, more than 65% being singletons. Sequenced sample: PBMCs. The receptors were gathered from a man aged 30 to 39 in good health and CMV-seropositive.

The rearrangement links TRBV6-5 to TRBJ1-4, with D tentatively TRBD1 (5 bases). Germline loops: CDR1 MNHEY, CDR2 SVGAGI. This CDR3 spans 13 amino acids. The V end lost 2 bases, the J end lost 5 bases, and 6 bases lay between the germline ends. CDR3 sequence reads: CASSYRQNEKLFF. In DNA, the CDR3 is TGTGCCAGCAGTTACCGACAGAATGAAAAACTGTTTTTT.

A single count supports this clone. The chain joins TRBV5-4 to TRBJ2-3; TRBD2 is a possible D gene (6 bases). V dropped 6 bases and J dropped 1 base, with 12 bases sitting between them. CDR1 is SGHNT, CDR2 YYREEE, per germline (reference sequence). The CDR3 totals 14 residues. The CDR3 DNA follows: TGTGCCAGCACCCTTAGGGAGGGCACAGATACGCAGTATTTT. It specifies CASTLREGTDTQYF.

The J gene is TRBJ2-1, the V gene TRBV7-9, with a weak D call TRBD2 (7 bases). With 1 base removed from V and 4 bases from J, the gap between germline ends came to 11 bases. Looked up from germline, CDR1 is SEHNR and CDR2 is FQNEAQ (reference sequence). The CDR3 consists of 15 residues. The CDR3 is CASSLGEGVYNEQFF. As DNA, the CDR3 is TGTGCCAGCAGCTTAGGGGAGGGGGTTTACAATGAGCAGTTCTTC.

The CDR3 bases are TGCGCCAGCAGCCAAGAAGGGACGCCAGGGGATAGTTACACCTTC. It encodes CASSQEGTPGDSYTF. The J gene is TRBJ1-2, the V gene TRBV4-1; TRBD1 is a possible D gene (6 bases). Deletions cut 0 bases from V and 11 bases from J, with 19 bases between. The germline CDR1 and CDR2 sequences are MGHRA and YSYEKL. The CDR3 extends over 15 amino acids.

This clone was recorded a few times. The chain joins TRBV6-1 to TRBJ1-1; 8 bases align to TRBD1. Germline assignment: CDR1 MNHNS and CDR2 SASEGT. Trimming took 2 bases from V and 1 from J; bases not matched to a gene: 6. The CDR3 loop spans 16 amino acids. The CDR3 DNA follows: TGTGCCAGCAGTGAAATGGGAGGACAGGGGAACACTGAAGCTTTCTTT. It yields the protein CASSEMGGQGNTEAFF.

The rearrangement joins TRBV6-5 to TRBJ2-4; the match to TRBD1 covers 8 bases. Germline V gene sequence: CDR1 MNHEY, CDR2 SVGAGI. There are 14 residues in the CDR3. V shed 6 bases, J shed 8 bases, and the junction held 9 bases outside the gene matches. The CDR3 DNA follows: TGTGCCAGCAGCAGAATCGGACAGGGAGACATTCAGTACTTC. This codes for CASSRIGQGDIQYF.

The genes are TRBV5-1 and TRBJ2-2; the match to TRBD2 covers 11 bases. This CDR3 has 17 residues. The V segment lost 3 bases and the J segment 1 base; nucleotides outside the gene matches: 5. CDR1 is SGHRS, CDR2 YFSETQ, per germline. CDR3 region: CASSWGGLAGNTGELFF. CDR3 DNA sequence: TGCGCCAGCAGCTGGGGCGGACTAGCGGGGAACACCGGGGAGCTGTTTTTT.

This clone is a singleton in its sample. The chain links TRBV30 to TRBJ1-1, with D hard to call. The CDR3 contains 15 residues. The germline gives CDR1 GTSNPN, CDR2 SVGIG (reference sequence). Deletions cut 4 bases from V and 6 bases from J, with 21 bases between. The CDR3 sequence: CAWTVWEGGRSEAFF. CDR3 coding DNA: TGTGCCTGGACCGTTTGGGAGGGTGGGAGATCTGAAGCTTTCTTT. Full variable domain (rest looked up from reference TRBV30 and TRBJ1-1): SQTIHQWPATLVQPVGSPLSLECTVEGTSNPNLYWYRQAAGRGLQLLFYSVGIGQISSEVPQNLSASRPQDRQFILSSKKLLLSDSGFYLCAWTVWEGGRSEAFFGQGTRLTVV.

The CDR3 is CAISGKGDYEQYF. The DNA for the CDR3 is TGTGCCATCAGTGGAAAGGGAGACTACGAGCAGTACTTC. This sequence joins TRBV10-3 and TRBJ2-7; D possibly corresponds to TRBD2 (5 bases). Per the germline V gene, CDR1 is ENHRY and CDR2 is SYGVKD. Trimming took off 4 bases at V and 3 bases at J, with 10 bases between the two ends. The CDR3 has 13 amino acids.

The chain combines TRBV5-8 with TRBJ2-1; D remains unclear. Trimming took 2 bases from V and 5 from J, leaving 14 bases between them. This CDR3 spans 15 amino acids. Germline V CDR1 and CDR2: SGHTS, YDEGEE. The CDR3 sequence: CASSFIASTHNEQFF. The CDR3 DNA sequence: TGTGCCAGCAGCTTTATAGCCAGCACCCACAATGAGCAGTTCTTC.

This clone was recorded only once. J is TRBJ2-5 and V is TRBV7-8; 9 nucleotides match TRBD2. This CDR3 is 16 amino acids long. CDR1 is SGHVS and CDR2 is FQNEAQ in the germline V gene. The V and J ends lost 5 bases and 5 bases, in that order; junction bases with no gene match: 12. Written as DNA, the CDR3 is TGTGCCAGCAGCCAGACAAAGCGGGGGGTTTTTGAGACCCAGTACTTC. Its translation: CASSQTKRGVFETQYF.

The rearrangement uses TRBV2 and TRBJ2-7, with D uncertain. V was trimmed by 4 bases and J by 6 bases, leaving 13 bases between them. Germline V CDR1 and CDR2: SNHLY, FYNNEI. This CDR3 comprises 13 residues. CDR3 protein: CASSAHTNVEQYF. CDR3 coding DNA: TGTGCCAGCAGTGCCCACACCAACGTCGAGCAGTACTTC. The entire variable domain, with the rest obtained from reference TRBV2 and TRBJ2-7, is as follows: EPEVTQTPSHQVTQMGQEVILRCVPISNHLYFYWYRQILGQKVEFLVSFYNNEISEKSEIFDDQFSVERPDGSNFTLKIRSTKLEDSAMYFCASSAHTNVEQYFGPGTRLTVT.

This chain connects TRBV30 to TRBJ1-1; TRBD1 might be the D (6 bases). V lost 0 bases and J 5 bases, leaving 7 bases between the germline ends. This CDR3 has 12 amino acids. Germline CDR1 reads GTSNPN; CDR2 reads SVGIG (reference sequence). The CDR3 DNA reads as TGTGCCTGGAGTGTAGGGGGTACTGAAGCTTTCTTT. Encoded protein: CAWSVGGTEAFF.

The chain has TRBV2 and TRBJ1-2; D is perhaps TRBD1 (5 bases). Trimming removed 2 bases from V and 1 base from J, with 8 bases in between. The germline gives CDR1 SNHLY, CDR2 FYNNEI. This CDR3 is built from 14 residues. The chain's CDR3 is CASSEKGHNYGYTF. Written as DNA, the CDR3 is TGTGCCAGCAGTGAAAAGGGGCATAACTATGGCTACACCTTC.

The rearrangement joins TRBV11-2 to TRBJ2-7; TRBD2 is a possible D gene (5 bases). V was pared by 8 bases and J by 0 bases, with 11 bases between. The length of the CDR3 is 13 residues. CDR1 is SGHAT, CDR2 FQNNGV, per germline. CDR3 sequence: CASGSLSSYEQYF. The CDR3 region has the DNA TGTGCCAGCGGGAGCCTCAGCTCCTACGAGCAGTACTTC.

This chain connects TRBV19 to TRBJ2-5, with 9 bases matching TRBD1. Judging by the DNA end, TRBJ2-7 fits better; the J call may be wrong. Germline assignment: CDR1 LNHDA and CDR2 SQIVND (reference sequence). This CDR3 comprises 13 residues. CDR3 nucleotides: TGTGCCAGTAGTATAAACAGGGGGCTCGAGCAGTACTTC. It specifies CASSINRGLEQYF.

The rearrangement links TRBV2 to TRBJ2-7; no reliable D call. Germline CDR1 is SNHLY and CDR2 is FYNNEI. The CDR3 is made up of 13 amino acids. Trimming pared 2 bases from V and 3 bases from J, leaving 8 bases between. For the CDR3, the DNA is TGTGCCAGCAGTGAACTCGTAGACTACGAGCAGTACTTC. Its translation is CASSELVDYEQYF.

The rearrangement joins TRBV10-3 to TRBJ1-2; 10 nucleotides agree with TRBD1. CDR1 is ENHRY, CDR2 SYGVKD, per germline. This CDR3 region has 14 residues. V shed 6 bases, J shed 2 bases, and the junction held 3 bases outside the gene matches. As DNA, the CDR3 is TGTGCCATCAGAGAGACAGGGGGCAACTATGGCTACACCTTC. Its protein is CAIRETGGNYGYTF.

This chain uses TRBV18 with TRBJ2-1; 8 bases line up with TRBD2. The CDR3 totals 17 residues. Germline loops: CDR1 KGHSH, CDR2 LQKENI. V shed 0 bases and J 0 bases; nucleotides not matched to a gene: 4. The CDR3 region has the DNA TGTGCCAGCTCACCACCGGGGCTAGCGGGCTCCTACAATGAGCAGTTCTTC. Translating it yields CASSPPGLAGSYNEQFF.

This clone was seen only once. V usage is TRBV18 and J usage is TRBJ1-5; D is ambiguous. This CDR3 spans 13 amino acids. Germline loops: CDR1 KGHSH, CDR2 LQKENI. V was trimmed by 2 bases and J by 5 bases, leaving 7 bases between them. The CDR3: CASSPMQDQPQHF. The CDR3 DNA sequence: TGTGCCAGCTCACCAATGCAGGATCAGCCCCAGCATTTT. Full variable domain (missing parts from reference TRBV18 and TRBJ1-5): NAGVMQNPRHLVRRRGQEARLRCSPMKGHSHVYWYRQLPEEGLKFMVYLQKENIIDESGMPKERFSAEFPKEGPSILRIQQVVRGDSAAYFCASSPMQDQPQHFGDGTRLSIL.

V and J are TRBV9 and TRBJ2-5; 8 bases map to TRBD1. The germline V gene encodes CDR1 SGDLS and CDR2 YYNGEE. CDR3 length: 14 residues. Losses at the gene ends were 3 bases for V and 5 bases for J; bases not matched to a gene: 6. The CDR3 DNA follows: TGTGCCAGCAGCGCTACAGGGGGACGGGAGACCCAGTACTTC. Its translation is CASSATGGRETQYF.

This clone showed up just a few times. The chain is built from TRBV6-5 and TRBJ1-6, with no clear D. CDR1 and CDR2 (germline): MNHEY, SVGAGI. Trimming removed 8 bases at V and 4 bases at J, with 9 bases between. The length of the CDR3 is 13 residues. CDR3 sequence (DNA): TGTGCCAGCTCGGCGGAGTATAATTCACCCCTCCACTTT. It is translated as CASSAEYNSPLHF.

The chain has TRBV29-1 and TRBJ2-1; unclear D gene. CDR1 and CDR2 (germline): SQVTM, ANQGSEA. CDR3 length: 17 amino acids. The V end lost 0 bases, the J end lost 4 bases, and 19 bases lay between the germline ends. The CDR3 loop is CSVEDIGSYERYNEQFF. CDR3 DNA sequence: TGCAGCGTTGAAGATATTGGTTCGTATGAGCGTTACAATGAGCAGTTCTTC.

The chain combines TRBV6-1 with TRBJ2-2; D is perhaps TRBD1 (6 bases). V was clipped by 2 bases and J by 0 bases, with 13 bases between them. CDR1 MNHNS and CDR2 SASEGT come from the germline V gene. CDR3 length: 17 amino acids. The CDR3 DNA is TGTGCCAGCAGTGAATCCTTAGGGACAACGAACACCGGGGAGCTGTTTTTT. Its protein is CASSESLGTTNTGELFF.

The chain joins TRBV9 to TRBJ2-6; D is perhaps TRBD2 (6 bases). V was pared by 2 bases and J by 0 bases, with 12 bases between. Looked up from germline, CDR1 is SGDLS and CDR2 is YYNGEE. The CDR3 is 17 residues long. CDR3 in amino acids: CASSVGDSNSGANVLTF. As DNA, the CDR3 is TGTGCCAGCAGCGTTGGGGACTCAAACTCTGGGGCCAACGTCCTGACTTTC. The full variable domain, rest sourced from reference TRBV9 and TRBJ2-6, is DSGVTQTPKHLITATGQRVTLRCSPRSGDLSVYWYQQSLDQGLQFLIQYYNGEERAKGNILERFSAQQFPDLHSELNLSSLELGDSALYFCASSVGDSNSGANVLTFGAGSRLTVL.

This clone was detected a few times. This chain uses TRBV11-2 with TRBJ2-2; TRBD2 matches at 7 bases. V shed 0 bases and J 5 bases; nucleotides not matched to a gene: 6. CDR1 is SGHAT and CDR2 is FQNNGV in the germline V gene. The CDR3 is 16 amino acids. This CDR3 reads CASSLDWGEGTGELFF. The CDR3 DNA follows: TGTGCCAGCAGCTTAGACTGGGGGGAGGGGACCGGGGAGCTGTTTTTT.